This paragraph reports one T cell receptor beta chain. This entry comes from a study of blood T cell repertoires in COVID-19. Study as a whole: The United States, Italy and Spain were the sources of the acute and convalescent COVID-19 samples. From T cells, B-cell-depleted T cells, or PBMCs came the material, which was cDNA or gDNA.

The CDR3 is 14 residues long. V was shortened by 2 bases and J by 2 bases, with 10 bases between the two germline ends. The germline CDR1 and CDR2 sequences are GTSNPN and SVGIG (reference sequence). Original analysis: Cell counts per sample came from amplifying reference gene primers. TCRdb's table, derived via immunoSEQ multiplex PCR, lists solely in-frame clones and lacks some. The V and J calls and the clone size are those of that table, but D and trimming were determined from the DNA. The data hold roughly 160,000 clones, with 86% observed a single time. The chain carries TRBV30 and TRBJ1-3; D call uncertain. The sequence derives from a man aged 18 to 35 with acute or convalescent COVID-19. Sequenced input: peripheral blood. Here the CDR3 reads CAWSLGVAGNTIYF. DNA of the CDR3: TGTGCCTGGAGTCTCGGGGTTGCTGGAAACACCATATATTTT.